This TCR beta chain was captured by sequencing in a study of T-cell memory formation after mild COVID-19 (dated by TCRdb to the early 2020s). Broadly, across the study: TCR sequence clusters from the two donors were largely donor specific. In a couple of donors, T-cell clones that expanded and contracted after mild COVID-19 were tracked by sequencing TCRalpha and TCRbeta repertoires over time. Two young, previously healthy adult volunteers made up the cohort, one male and one female.

There are a few counts of this clonotype. This clone's antigen is unknown. At one of its ends the junction is not consistent with the germline gene, which may arise from a read error. CDR3 length: 16 amino acids, cysteine to phenylalanine. The entry retains the CDR3 DNA only, 48 bases that are in frame from base 1. The germline V gene yields MNHEY for CDR1 and SVGAGI for CDR2. Ficoll-Paque density gradient centrifugation was the method used to isolate PBMCs. Broad study findings and their caveats: Contracting CD4+ clones were found mainly in CM and EM memory subsets, while CD8+ clones were enriched in EMRA. From day 15 to 85, contracting clones showed balanced CD4/CD8 phenotypes, whereas a second wave of clones that expanded from day 15 to 37 leaned towards CD4+. The study covered only two mild cases, and larger cohorts including severe cases with pre-infection samples were considered necessary. The second-wave clones that peaked on day 37 were not confirmed to be SARS-CoV-2 specific. Some responding clones were found in pre-infection memory, which suggests that pre-existing cross-reactive memory T cells took part in the SARS-CoV-2 response.

Data came from an Illumina NovaSeq 6000. TCRalpha and TCRbeta cDNA libraries were constructed by 5'RACE with constant-segment primers, with sample barcodes and unique molecular identifiers being introduced. RNA was extracted from every sample with Trizol reagent. Library amplification was performed in two PCR steps, and a second sample barcode and Illumina TruSeq adapters were introduced in the second step. Sequencing of libraries was performed on an Illumina NovaSeq with 2 x 150 bp paired-end reads. The paper's data handling went like this. Demultiplexing of reads and collapsing into UMI-guided consensus sequences were performed with migec v1.2.7. With mixcr v2.1.11, UMI consensuses were aligned to TRA and TRB V and J templates and assembled into clonotypes. A clonotype was counted as expanded or contracted only if both edgeR and NoisET called the change significant, with noise models trained on biological replicates. For edgeR calls, a false discovery rate-adjusted p below 0.01 and a log2 fold-change threshold of 1 were applied. As an exploratory analysis of dynamics, PCA with hierarchical clustering was applied to max-normalized trajectories of the 1000 most abundant clonotypes. The CD4 or CD8 phenotype of responding clones was assigned using the separately sequenced CD4+ and CD8+ repertoires. The public reads were quality trimmed at Q25 with fastp and then assembled into clones with MiXCR by TCRdb, keeping productive beta chains. All rows with the same CDR3 protein become a single entry with the most common DNA and genes. Here the V and J calls rest on TCRdb's processing, not on the authors' analysis. The sample contains under 650,000 distinct CDR3 sequences, 18% of them found a single time. More than 10% of the sample lies in the top ten.

Source material: PBMCs or a T cell subset sorted from them (not recorded which). The sequence came from an adult woman who had mild COVID-19 (a few samples of this study predate the infection). The sample titles of this study are shuffled in the database, so cell type and time point are left out; the donor was told from shared clones. Rearrangement joined TRBV6-5 to TRBJ2-1, and 9 junctional nucleotides match TRBD2. The nucleotide sequence reads TGTGCCAGCAGTTACGGGCTAGCGGGACCCTACGATGAGCAGTTCTTC. It translates to CASSYGLAGPYDEQFF.